This entry lists 24 T cell receptor beta chains sequenced from one sample in a study of identical twins. TCRdb recomputed calls from the 5' RACE reads with MiXCR, one row per CDR3 protein. The sample includes roughly 480,000 distinct CDR3 sequences, less than 25% seen only once; the top ten take 2.9%. The same specimen was also included in a second study, on T cells expressing NK-cell markers.

The sequenced sample consisted of CD4+ T cells sorted from blood. Source of these receptors: a young woman in good health.

This rearrangement joins TRBV6-1 to TRBJ1-2; 7 bases map to TRBD1. CDR3 length: 14 residues. With 5 bases clipped from V and 3 bases from J, the junction kept 6 bases outside the gene matches. The germline gives CDR1 MNHNS, CDR2 SASEGT. This CDR3 reads CASSRETGHYGYTF. The CDR3 DNA reads TGTGCCAGCAGTCGAGAGACAGGGCACTATGGCTACACCTTC.

The genes are TRBV24-1 and TRBJ2-1; D is possibly TRBD2 (6 bases). The V and J ends lost 12 bases and 0 bases respectively, with 17 bases between them. Germline V gene data show CDR1 as KGHDR and CDR2 as SFDVKD. This CDR3 spans 15 amino acids. The CDR3 nucleotides read TGTGCCCCTAAGGGACTCCGCCGCTCCTACAATGAGCAGTTCTTC. Translated, it gives CAPKGLRRSYNEQFF.

This clonotype was recorded a few times. This sequence joins TRBV9 and TRBJ2-3; TRBD2 is a possible D gene (6 bases). CDR3 length equals 15 residues. From germline, CDR1 is SGDLS and CDR2 YYNGEE. V lost 0 bases to trimming and J lost 1 base, with 9 bases between them. The DNA for the CDR3 is TGTGCCAGCAGCGTAGCCGGCGGGGGCACAGATACGCAGTATTTT. Its translation: CASSVAGGGTDTQYF. The whole variable domain, filled in from reference TRBV9 and TRBJ2-3, reads DSGVTQTPKHLITATGQRVTLRCSPRSGDLSVYWYQQSLDQGLQFLIQYYNGEERAKGNILERFSAQQFPDLHSELNLSSLELGDSALYFCASSVAGGGTDTQYFGPGTRLTVL.

This chain connects TRBV3-1 to TRBJ2-7; D is unclear. V gave up 2 bases and J gave up 1 base, with 9 bases separating them. CDR1 is LGHDT and CDR2 is YNNKEL in the germline V gene (reference sequence). The CDR3 has 14 amino acids. The CDR3 spells CASSQSRGSYEQYF. The CDR3 coding sequence is TGTGCCAGCAGCCAAAGCCGTGGATCCTACGAGCAGTACTTC.

J is TRBJ2-3 and V is TRBV20-1, with 11 bases fitting TRBD2. Germline CDR1 is DFQATT and CDR2 is SNEGSKA (reference sequence). This CDR3 is 16 amino acids long. Trimming removed 0 bases from V and 4 bases from J; junction bases left unmatched: 6. Here the CDR3 reads CSARDRTSGRSDTQYF. The CDR3 nucleotides read TGCAGTGCTAGAGATCGCACTAGCGGGAGATCAGATACGCAGTATTTT.

Only a few counts were recorded for this clonotype. The rearrangement uses TRBV6-1 and TRBJ2-5; the D gene is possibly TRBD2 (7 bases). The CDR3 length is 14 residues. Germline V gene lookup returns CDR1 MNHNS and CDR2 SASEGT. V was pared by 5 bases and J by 9 bases, with 19 bases between. The CDR3, as DNA: TGTGCCAGCAGTCGGGGGGCCCTACGCGGGGCCCAGTACTTC. This translates into CASSRGALRGAQYF.

The chain uses TRBV10-3 and TRBJ1-4; 9 bases are shared with TRBD1. J was trimmed by 5 bases and V by 2 bases; bases with no gene match: 3. The V gene's germline CDR1 is ENHRY and CDR2 SYGVKD. This CDR3 is 15 amino acids long. CDR3: CAISEVGTGNEKLFF. The CDR3 DNA reads as TGTGCCATCAGTGAGGTTGGGACAGGGAATGAAAAACTGTTTTTT.

This clonotype was counted only a few times. This chain links TRBV29-1 with TRBJ2-7; 8 bases match TRBD1. CDR3 length equals 13 residues. Germline V gene data show CDR1 as SQVTM and CDR2 as ANQGSEA. Trimming took 7 bases from V and 0 from J; bases not matched to a gene: 5. For the CDR3, the DNA is TGCAGCGGCCGGGACAGGAGCTCCTACGAGCAGTACTTC. Its translation is CSGRDRSSYEQYF.

The rearrangement joins TRBV10-1 to TRBJ2-5; possible D gene TRBD1, 6 bases. The length of the CDR3 is 13 residues. Trimming removed 3 bases from V and 7 bases from J, with 12 bases in between. CDR1 is WNHNN and CDR2 is SYGVQD in the germline V gene (reference sequence). The chain's CDR3 is CASSEDRFRTQYF. The DNA of the CDR3 is TGCGCCAGCAGTGAAGACAGGTTCCGGACCCAGTACTTC.

This clonotype was detected only a few times. The rearrangement joins TRBV20-1 to TRBJ1-1; D is undetermined. This CDR3 has 12 residues. CDR1 and CDR2 from the germline V gene are DFQATT and SNEGSKA (reference sequence). Trimming pared 7 bases from V and 0 bases from J, leaving 9 bases between. DNA of the CDR3: TGCAGTGTGTTCCCCCTGAACACTGAAGCTTTCTTT. This encodes CSVFPLNTEAFF.

V usage is TRBV18 and J usage is TRBJ2-3; the D is unclear. The CDR3 runs to 12 residues. Trimming shortened V by 6 bases and J by 3 bases, and 7 bases separated the two germline ends. CDR1 and CDR2 (germline): KGHSH, LQKENI. In DNA, the CDR3 is TGTGCCAGCTCGAAAGCTACAGATACGCAGTATTTT. Translation gives CASSKATDTQYF. The full variable domain, rest sourced from reference TRBV18 and TRBJ2-3, is NAGVMQNPRHLVRRRGQEARLRCSPMKGHSHVYWYRQLPEEGLKFMVYLQKENIIDESGMPKERFSAEFPKEGPSILRIQQVVRGDSAAYFCASSKATDTQYFGPGTRLTVL.

This clonotype was recorded a few times. This CDR3 reads CASCTDTQYF. CDR3 in DNA: TGTGCCAGCTGCACAGATACGCAGTATTTT. The chain couples TRBV27 to TRBJ2-3; D call uncertain. CDR1 and CDR2 from the germline V gene are MNHEY and SMNVEV (reference sequence). The V gene lost 8 bases and the J gene lost 1 base, with 1 base spanning the gap. This CDR3 is 10 amino acids long.

This clonotype was seen more than once but under ten times. CDR3 loop: CSARQTLGNTEAFF. CDR3 sequence (DNA): TGCAGTGCTAGACAGACCCTGGGGAACACTGAAGCTTTCTTT. V and J are TRBV20-1 and TRBJ1-1; D unclear. This CDR3 comprises 14 residues. Per the germline V gene, CDR1 is DFQATT and CDR2 is SNEGSKA (reference sequence). V was cut by 2 bases and J by 1 base, with 11 bases left in between.

This clonotype was seen a few times. The chain employs TRBV20-1 and TRBJ1-6; 8 bases agree with TRBD1. The CDR3 covers 14 residues. The germline V gene encodes CDR1 DFQATT and CDR2 SNEGSKA (reference sequence). With 4 bases clipped from V and 4 bases from J, the junction kept 3 bases outside the gene matches. CDR3 sequence (DNA): TGCAGTGCTACCGACAGGGGATATAATTCACCCCTCCACTTT. Translation gives CSATDRGYNSPLHF.

In its sample, this clonotype was seen a few times. The rearrangement links TRBV11-2 to TRBJ2-3; D gene unclear. The CDR3 extends over 14 amino acids. Germline CDR1 reads SGHAT; CDR2 reads FQNNGV. Trimming pared 10 bases from V and 1 base from J, leaving 15 bases between. The CDR3 region has the DNA TGTGCCACCCGGAAGGCCTATGGCACAGATACGCAGTATTTT. This gives the protein CATRKAYGTDTQYF.

This chain connects TRBV29-1 to TRBJ2-2; maybe TRBD1 (6 bases). Germline CDR1 and CDR2: SQVTM and ANQGSEA. The CDR3 spans 14 residues. V lost 7 bases to trimming and J lost 1 base, with 13 bases between them. The CDR3 region has the DNA TGCAGCGCAGATGGACAGATGAACACCGGGGAGCTGTTTTTT. It specifies CSADGQMNTGELFF.

The rearrangement links TRBV7-2 to TRBJ2-5; 9 bases map to TRBD2. This CDR3 is built from 14 residues. Germline CDR1 SGHTA, CDR2 FQGNSA. V was pared by 1 base and J by 7 bases, with 4 bases of the junction left unmatched. The CDR3 here is CASSLGGGAATQYF. CDR3 sequence (DNA): TGTGCCAGCAGCTTAGGCGGGGGGGCGGCGACCCAGTACTTC.

This clonotype appeared a few times. The chain uses TRBV5-5 and TRBJ2-1; D not resolved. V shed 5 bases and J shed 6 bases, with 12 bases lying between them. Germline CDR1 and CDR2: SGHKS and YYEKEE (reference sequence). The CDR3 is 13 residues long. The CDR3 here is CASRETTFNEQFF. CDR3 in DNA: TGTGCCAGCAGGGAAACTACGTTCAATGAGCAGTTCTTC.

In the case of this clonotype: An end of the junction differs from the germline gene, which may be a read error. The gene calls are TRBV5-4 and TRBJ2-1; the match to TRBD2 covers 10 bases. Germline CDR1 and CDR2: SGHNT and YYREEE (reference sequence). This CDR3 is built from 16 residues. This CDR3 reads CASNLGLASSYNEQFF. The CDR3 bases are TGTGCCAGCAACTTGGGACTAGCGAGCTCCTACAATGAGCAGTTCTTC.

The rearrangement links TRBV6-1 to TRBJ2-1; perhaps TRBD2 as D (6 bases). With 6 bases removed from V and 1 base from J, the gap between germline ends came to 16 bases. CDR1 is MNHNS and CDR2 is SASEGT in the germline V gene. The CDR3 sequence is 16 residues long. The CDR3 spells CASRLRETSSYNEQFF. As DNA, the CDR3 is TGTGCCAGCAGGCTGCGTGAGACTAGTTCCTACAATGAGCAGTTCTTC.

This clonotype has just a few counts. The chain uses TRBV20-1 and TRBJ1-5; D is unclear. This CDR3 is built from 13 residues. The V end was cut by 2 bases, the J end by 3 bases, with 8 bases between. Germline CDR1 is DFQATT and CDR2 is SNEGSKA (reference sequence). CDR3 loop: CSARRGANQPQHF. CDR3 nucleotide sequence: TGCAGTGCTAGACGGGGTGCCAATCAGCCCCAGCATTTT.

A few counts support this clonotype. The rearrangement links TRBV5-1 to TRBJ2-3, with no clear D. CDR3 length: 15 residues. V gave up 1 base and J gave up 1 base, with 10 bases separating them. CDR1 is SGHRS, CDR2 YFSETQ, per germline. The CDR3, as DNA: TGCGCCAGCAGCTTGAAGGGTATCGGCACAGATACGCAGTATTTT. Its translation: CASSLKGIGTDTQYF.

In this sample, this clonotype turned up a few times. This chain uses TRBV12-5 with TRBJ1-5, with D unclear. The CDR3 sequence is 13 residues long. Trimming removed 5 bases at V and 7 bases at J, with 12 bases between. Germline V gene lookup returns CDR1 LGHNT and CDR2 FRNRAP. CDR3: CASGATLGQPQHF. Written as DNA, the CDR3 is TGTGCTAGTGGTGCGACACTTGGGCAGCCCCAGCATTTT.

This chain links TRBV5-6 with TRBJ2-5; no clear D gene. This CDR3 contains 13 residues. Trimming shortened V by 2 bases and J by 5 bases, and 10 bases separated the two germline ends. CDR1 is SGHDT, CDR2 YYEEEE, per germline. The CDR3 here is CASSLNPRETQYF. The CDR3 bases are TGTGCCAGCAGCTTAAATCCTCGGGAGACCCAGTACTTC.